What follows are 24 T cell receptor beta chains derived from one specimen sequenced in a study of T cell responses to AZD1222 COVID-19 vaccine. Profiled with immunoSEQ multiplex PCR; TCRdb holds only in-frame clones, not every one. The sample carries 150,000 to 200,000 clones, under 95% recorded once. The material sequenced was peripheral blood, taken 28 days after the second AZD1222 dose. The receptors here all came from an adult who received the AZD1222 COVID-19 vaccine.

For the CDR3, the DNA is TGCAGCGGGGGGACAGGTACTCAGACCCAGTACTTC. Protein product: CSGGTGTQTQYF. This chain joins TRBV29-1 and TRBJ2-5; 8 nucleotides align to TRBD1. Germline V CDR1 and CDR2: SQVTM, ANQGSEA. This CDR3 is 12 amino acids long. The junction had 7 bases not matched to a gene; V was cut back by 7 bases and J by 6 bases.

The rearrangement links TRBV6-1 to TRBJ2-7; D perhaps matches TRBD2 (7 bases). Trimming removed 0 bases at V and 5 bases at J, with 17 bases between. Germline CDR1 and CDR2: MNHNS and SASEGT. CDR3 length: 16 residues. CDR3 bases: TGTGCCAGCAGTGAAGCGCATGGGGGGGCAGGGGACGAGCAGTACTTC. Amino acids: CASSEAHGGAGDEQYF.

The chain has TRBV7-2 and TRBJ2-1; TRBD1 aligns across 12 bases. Looked up from germline, CDR1 is SGHTA and CDR2 is FQGNSA. With V trimmed by 1 base and J by 6 bases, 7 bases remained unmatched. The length of the CDR3 is 17 residues. Written as DNA, the CDR3 is TGTGCCAGCAGCTTAGGGTTGGGGACAGGGGGCTCCAATGAGCAGTTCTTC. Its protein product is CASSLGLGTGGSNEQFF.

The chain is built from TRBV24-1 and TRBJ2-7, with D perhaps TRBD1 (6 bases). Trimming took 5 bases from V and 4 from J, leaving 14 bases between them. The CDR3 covers 14 residues. Germline assignment: CDR1 KGHDR and CDR2 SFDVKD. The CDR3, as DNA: TGTGCCACCAGTGGCGGACAGAACCTTTACGAGCAGTACTTC. Protein: CATSGGQNLYEQYF.

The gene calls are TRBV4-2 and TRBJ1-3, with TRBD1 as a possible D gene (5 bases). CDR1 and CDR2 from the germline V gene are LGHNA and YNFKEQ. Trimming removed 0 bases at V and 4 bases at J, with 16 bases between. The CDR3 is made up of 17 amino acids. CDR3 residues: CASSQEDQIGVGNTIYF. The CDR3 DNA reads as TGTGCCAGCAGCCAAGAGGATCAAATAGGGGTCGGAAACACCATATATTTT.

The rearrangement links TRBV5-4 to TRBJ1-4, with 8 bases that match TRBD1. Germline values: CDR1 SGHNT, CDR2 YYREEE (reference sequence). The V and J ends lost 0 bases and 5 bases, in that order; junction bases with no gene match: 6. The CDR3 is 16 residues long. The CDR3 protein is CASSLGGDRGNEKLFF. DNA for the CDR3: TGTGCCAGCAGCTTGGGTGGAGACAGGGGCAATGAAAAACTGTTTTTT. The full variable domain, rest sourced from reference TRBV5-4 and TRBJ1-4, is ETGVTQSPTHLIKTRGQQVTLRCSSQSGHNTVSWYQQALGQGPQFIFQYYREEENGRGNFPPRFSGLQFPNYSSELNVNALELDDSALYLCASSLGGDRGNEKLFFGSGTQLSVL.

This sequence joins TRBV3-1 (or the pseudogene TRBV3-2) and TRBJ1-2; D gene uncertain. V was shortened by 7 bases and J by 4 bases, with 19 bases between the two germline ends. Germline loops: CDR1 LGHDT, CDR2 YNNKEL (reference sequence). The CDR3 is 15 amino acids. The CDR3, as DNA: TGTGCCAGCACCCGAAATGGGAAGTTTAGCTATGGCTACACCTTC. This sequence encodes CASTRNGKFSYGYTF.

The chain couples TRBV6-5 to TRBJ1-5, with D perhaps TRBD1 (6 bases). V was clipped by 6 bases and J by 1 base, with 13 bases between them. Germline V lookup: CDR1 MNHEY, CDR2 SVGAGI. This CDR3 contains 15 residues. The DNA for the CDR3 is TGTGCCAGCAGACAACAGGGTTTCAGCAATCAGCCCCAGCATTTT. Its protein is CASRQQGFSNQPQHF.

This clone was picked up one time. The chain links TRBV11-2 to TRBJ2-1; D remains ambiguous. Germline lookup yields CDR1 SGHAT and CDR2 FQNNGV. V lost 1 base and J lost 7, with 5 bases in between. The CDR3 runs to 12 residues. The CDR3 DNA reads TGTGCCAGCAGCTTAGGGGCGAATGAGCAGTTCTTC. Its translation is CASSLGANEQFF.

The gene calls are TRBV7-2 and TRBJ2-5; D remains unclear. Germline V gene lookup returns CDR1 SGHTA and CDR2 FQGNSA. The length of the CDR3 is 14 residues. The ends were cut back, 3 bases at V and 2 bases at J, with 10 bases in the middle. The CDR3 loop is CASSFLVGQETQYF. CDR3 nucleotides: TGTGCCAGCAGCTTCCTGGTAGGGCAAGAGACCCAGTACTTC.

This clone has just a few counts. The chain carries TRBV19 and TRBJ1-2; TRBD1 might be the D (5 bases). CDR1 and CDR2 from the germline V gene are LNHDA and SQIVND (reference sequence). This CDR3 contains 15 residues. Trimming took off 9 bases at V and 5 bases at J, with 22 bases between the two ends. For the CDR3, the DNA is TGTGCCAGCACCTGGGGAGGAGCAGGGCCATATGGCTACACCTTC. It codes for CASTWGGAGPYGYTF.

The chain links TRBV7-9 to TRBJ2-4; TRBD1 matches 7 bases. Germline V lookup: CDR1 SEHNR, CDR2 FQNEAQ (reference sequence). The junction had 8 bases not matched to a gene; V was cut back by 6 bases and J by 0 bases. CDR3 length: 16 amino acids. The CDR3 sequence: CASRQTGRGAKNIQYF. The CDR3 DNA reads as TGTGCCAGCAGGCAGACAGGGAGAGGAGCCAAAAACATTCAGTACTTC.

The gene calls are TRBV4-3 and TRBJ2-6; D is perhaps TRBD1 (6 bases). Trimming stripped 1 base from V and 0 bases from J, with 19 bases between. The CDR3 contains 20 residues. Germline V lookup: CDR1 LGHNA, CDR2 YSLEER. The CDR3 nucleotides read TGCGCCAGCAGCCAAGCCTCAGGACAGCTTCTTTCCTCTGGGGCCAACGTCCTGACTTTC. This gives the protein CASSQASGQLLSSGANVLTF.

The gene calls are TRBV27 and TRBJ1-6; D remains ambiguous. Trimming shortened V by 6 bases and J by 4 bases, and 16 bases separated the two germline ends. The CDR3 spans 16 residues. Germline V lookup: CDR1 MNHEY, CDR2 SMNVEV (reference sequence). CDR3 in amino acids: CASSPALYVYNSPLHF. CDR3 DNA: TGTGCCAGCAGCCCGGCCCTCTATGTTTATAATTCACCCCTCCACTTT.

The V call is TRBV5-4, the J call TRBJ1-4, with TRBD1 matching 7 bases. Germline lookup yields CDR1 SGHNT and CDR2 YYREEE (reference sequence). The CDR3 has 15 residues. V was pared by 0 bases and J by 7 bases, with 6 bases of the junction left unmatched. The CDR3 nucleotides read TGTGCCAGCAGCTTGGCCAAGGGGGCAACTGAAAAACTGTTTTTT. Its protein is CASSLAKGATEKLFF. Together with reference TRBV5-4 and TRBJ1-4, the CDR3 gives the full variable domain: ETGVTQSPTHLIKTRGQQVTLRCSSQSGHNTVSWYQQALGQGPQFIFQYYREEENGRGNFPPRFSGLQFPNYSSELNVNALELDDSALYLCASSLAKGATEKLFFGSGTQLSVL.

The V and J genes are TRBV29-1 and TRBJ2-2; TRBD2 is a possible D gene (5 bases). CDR3 size: 15 residues. V was clipped by 4 bases and J by 4 bases, with 16 bases between them. Germline V gene lookup returns CDR1 SQVTM and CDR2 ANQGSEA. The CDR3 nucleotides read TGCAGCGTTGTCCAGACCACCCGGGGCACCGGGGAGCTGTTTTTT. Protein sequence: CSVVQTTRGTGELFF.

The V gene is TRBV28, the J gene TRBJ1-5; D is perhaps TRBD1 (6 bases). Germline-derived CDR1 and CDR2 are MDHEN and SYDVKM. Trimming removed 5 bases from V and 3 bases from J, with 17 bases in between. This CDR3 spans 16 amino acids. The CDR3 protein is CASSISLQGYNQPQHF. CDR3 nucleotides: TGTGCCAGCAGTATAAGCCTACAGGGCTACAATCAGCCCCAGCATTTT.

The chain is built from TRBV9 and TRBJ2-1; D is ambiguous. The V end lost 6 bases, the J end lost 0 bases, and 13 bases lay between the germline ends. Germline V gives CDR1 SGDLS, CDR2 YYNGEE. This CDR3 has 15 amino acids. CDR3 DNA: TGTGCCAGCACCCTGGGCGGAAGCTCCTACAATGAGCAGTTCTTC. Translated: CASTLGGSSYNEQFF.

The chain combines TRBV27 with TRBJ2-3; D is possibly TRBD1 or TRBD2 (5 bases each). V shed 1 base and J shed 6 bases, with 17 bases lying between them. The germline V gene has CDR1 MNHEY and CDR2 SMNVEV (reference sequence). The CDR3 has 16 residues. The CDR3 DNA reads TGTGCCAGCAGTTTATACGGGACCCCGGGGACGGATACGCAGTATTTT. As protein: CASSLYGTPGTDTQYF.

The CDR3: CASSPGQGLDNEQFF. CDR3 sequence (DNA): TGTGCCAGTAGTCCCGGACAGGGCCTAGACAATGAGCAGTTCTTC. The chain combines TRBV19 with TRBJ2-1; TRBD1 agrees at 8 bases. V lost 5 bases, J lost 5 bases, and 8 bases stayed unmatched. The CDR3 is 15 residues long. Germline values: CDR1 LNHDA, CDR2 SQIVND (reference sequence).

The V call is TRBV29-1, the J call TRBJ1-1, with TRBD1 identical over 7 bases. Germline CDR1 SQVTM, CDR2 ANQGSEA. This CDR3 is 12 amino acids long. V was clipped by 8 bases and J by 4 bases; unmatched bases: 7. CDR3 in DNA: TGCAGCCTCAACAGGGGCCCCACTGAAGCTTTCTTT. Its protein product is CSLNRGPTEAFF.

The sample holds one count of this clone. The chain combines TRBV27 with TRBJ2-7, with no clear D. In germline, CDR1 is MNHEY, CDR2 SMNVEV (reference sequence). The V end was cut by 6 bases, the J end by 3 bases, with 21 bases between. The CDR3 consists of 16 residues. In nucleotides, the CDR3 is TGTGCCAGCAGAAACTTAAAGGAAATGGGTCGCTACGAGCAGTACTTC. Encoded protein: CASRNLKEMGRYEQYF.

The chain couples TRBV2 to TRBJ1-6; D unclear. The V and J ends lost 5 bases and 0 bases respectively, with 14 bases between them. The CDR3 spans 17 residues. Per the germline V gene, CDR1 is SNHLY and CDR2 is FYNNEI. The DNA for the CDR3 is TGTGCCAGCAGTCCCTCGCGCGGGAGCTCCTATAATTCACCCCTCCACTTT. Encoded protein: CASSPSRGSSYNSPLHF.

In DNA form, the CDR3 reads TGCAGTGCTAGTACCGCGGGGGGTGAAAAACTGTTTTTT. The encoded protein is CSASTAGGEKLFF. The chain combines TRBV20-1 with TRBJ1-4; TRBD1 is a possible D gene (5 bases). V was pared by 3 bases and J by 7 bases, with 12 bases between. CDR1 is DFQATT, CDR2 SNEGSKA, per germline (reference sequence). CDR3 length: 13 amino acids.